These 19 T cell receptor beta chains were sequenced from one sample in a study of cytomegalovirus exposure and HLA in healthy donors. In the PCR, 60 Vbeta and 13 Jbeta primers were used. Clones were read by immunoSEQ multiplex PCR, and TCRdb kept only the in-frame ones, dropping some. The sample includes some 180,000 clones, just over 75% seen only once; the top ten take roughly 1.5%. Sequenced sample: PBMCs. The receptors were sampled from a man younger than 35 in good health and CMV-seronegative.

This chain links TRBV18 with TRBJ1-1, with a weak D call TRBD1 (5 bases). Germline V gene data show CDR1 as KGHSH and CDR2 as LQKENI. The CDR3 is made up of 19 amino acids. Trimming shortened V by 3 bases and J by 1 base, and 24 bases separated the two germline ends. The CDR3 protein is CASSPGMVGVLVGNTEAFF. The CDR3 DNA follows: TGTGCCAGCTCACCGGGCATGGTAGGGGTCCTCGTGGGGAACACTGAAGCTTTCTTT. Variable domain in full (rest from reference TRBV18 and TRBJ1-1): NAGVMQNPRHLVRRRGQEARLRCSPMKGHSHVYWYRQLPEEGLKFMVYLQKENIIDESGMPKERFSAEFPKEGPSILRIQQVVRGDSAAYFCASSPGMVGVLVGNTEAFFGQGTRLTVV.

The genes are TRBV27 and TRBJ2-7; 16 bases are a match to TRBD2. The junction had 13 bases not matched to a gene; V was cut back by 8 bases and J by 12 bases. The germline gives CDR1 MNHEY, CDR2 SMNVEV (reference sequence). CDR3 size: 15 residues. The chain's CDR3 is CASSAGTSGRARGYF. The CDR3 nucleotides are TGTGCCAGCTCGGCCGGGACTAGCGGGAGGGCCAGGGGGTACTTC.

V usage is TRBV7-8 and J usage is TRBJ2-7; no firm D call. This CDR3 has 12 residues. Trimming removed 5 bases at V and 2 bases at J, with 7 bases between. Germline lookup yields CDR1 SGHVS and CDR2 FQNEAQ. CDR3 in amino acids: CASSLSTYEQYF. The CDR3 DNA follows: TGTGCCAGCAGCCTAAGTACCTACGAGCAGTACTTC.

The chain links TRBV6-5 to TRBJ1-2, with a possible D match to TRBD1 (5 bases). Trimming removed 2 bases from V and 7 bases from J, with 17 bases in between. This CDR3 has 15 amino acids. The germline V gene has CDR1 MNHEY and CDR2 SVGAGI. This CDR3 is CASSYARAGISGYTF. CDR3 nucleotides: TGTGCCAGCAGTTACGCCAGGGCGGGGATCTCTGGCTACACCTTC.

In this sample, this clone turned up a few times. The genes are TRBV5-6 and TRBJ2-7, with TRBD1 as a possible D gene (6 bases). Germline V gene data show CDR1 as SGHDT and CDR2 as YYEEEE. This CDR3 is 16 amino acids long. The V end lost 1 base, the J end lost 2 bases, and 16 bases lay between the germline ends. The CDR3 coding sequence is TGTGCCAGCAGCTTGTACATGACAGGACCCACCTACGAGCAGTACTTC. Its translation is CASSLYMTGPTYEQYF.

In this sample, this clone turned up a few times. J is TRBJ2-2 and V is TRBV5-5; 7 positions match TRBD2. CDR1 and CDR2 (germline): SGHKS, YYEKEE (reference sequence). V trimming: 0 bases; J trimming: 6 bases; junction bases outside the gene matches: 5. The CDR3 sequence is 15 residues long. The CDR3 reads CASSLVAGRAGELFF. DNA of the CDR3: TGTGCCAGCAGCTTGGTCGCAGGGAGGGCCGGGGAGCTGTTTTTT.

This clone was picked up a small number of times. The chain couples TRBV6-5 to TRBJ2-7; TRBD1 aligns across 10 bases. This CDR3 comprises 15 residues. Trimming cost V 2 bases and J 2 bases; bases outside gene matches: 3. The germline CDR1 and CDR2 sequences are MNHEY and SVGAGI. CDR3 sequence (DNA): TGTGCCAGCAGTTACACCGGGACAGGGGCCTACGAGCAGTACTTC. Translating it yields CASSYTGTGAYEQYF.

This clone has a handful of counts. This chain joins TRBV5-1 and TRBJ2-7; 10 nucleotides agree with TRBD1. V trimming: 4 bases; J trimming: 3 bases; junction bases outside the gene matches: 10. Per germline, CDR1 SGHRS and CDR2 YFSETQ. This CDR3 is built from 16 residues. The CDR3 DNA reads TGCGCCAGCAGCGCGGGACAGGGGCAGTCCCTCTACGAGCAGTACTTC. It codes for CASSAGQGQSLYEQYF. Looking up the rest from reference TRBV5-1 and TRBJ2-7 gives the full variable domain: KAGVTQTPRYLIKTRGQQVTLSCSPISGHRSVSWYQQTPGQGLQFLFEYFSETQRNKGNFPGRFSGRQFSNSRSEMNVSTLELGDSALYLCASSAGQGQSLYEQYFGPGTRLTVT.

V and J are TRBV14 and TRBJ2-3; D remains ambiguous. CDR3 length: 15 residues. Germline assignment: CDR1 SGHDN and CDR2 FVKESK. V was trimmed by 0 bases and J by 4 bases, leaving 11 bases between them. The CDR3 here is CASSQEADSPDTQYF. DNA for the CDR3: TGTGCCAGCAGCCAAGAGGCCGACTCCCCAGATACGCAGTATTTT.

Points on this clone: This sample includes further DNA sequences coding for the same CDR3. The chain recombines TRBV30 with TRBJ1-2, with 10 bases fitting TRBD1. Unmatched junction bases numbered 7, after V lost 5 bases and J lost 4 bases. Germline CDR1 is GTSNPN and CDR2 is SVGIG (reference sequence). This CDR3 has 14 residues. CDR3 coding DNA: TGTGCCTGGGACAGGGGGCGCTTGGGCTATGGCTACACCTTC. Residues: CAWDRGRLGYGYTF.

The chain joins TRBV7-8 to TRBJ2-1, with TRBD1 matching over 7 bases. Trimming cost V 6 bases and J 9 bases; bases outside gene matches: 5. Looked up from germline, CDR1 is SGHVS and CDR2 is FQNEAQ. The CDR3 is made up of 12 amino acids. The CDR3: CASSYNRGEQFF. In DNA form, the CDR3 reads TGTGCCAGCAGTTATAACAGGGGTGAGCAGTTCTTC.

The rearrangement uses TRBV14 and TRBJ2-2; D is uncertain. The CDR3 has 11 residues. Germline CDR1 and CDR2: SGHDN and FVKESK. The ends were cut back, 4 bases at V and 5 bases at J, with 2 bases in the middle. The CDR3 loop reads CASSPTGELFF. The CDR3 DNA is TGTGCCAGCAGCCCGACCGGGGAGCTGTTTTTT.

This chain uses TRBV7-9 with TRBJ1-6; 7 nucleotides line up with TRBD1. The germline gives CDR1 SEHNR, CDR2 FQNEAQ (reference sequence). After removal of 7 bases from V and 10 bases from J, the junction contained 13 bases not matched to a gene. The CDR3 runs to 15 residues. CDR3 DNA: TGTGCCAGCACCCATACAGGGGAGGCGTACTCACCCCTCCACTTT. Encoded protein: CASTHTGEAYSPLHF. Combining the CDR3 with reference TRBV7-9 and TRBJ1-6 gives the whole variable domain DTGVSQNPRHKITKRGQNVTFRCDPISEHNRLYWYRQTLGQGPEFLTYFQNEAQLEKSRLLSDRFSAERPKGSFSTLEIQRTEQGDSAMYLCASTHTGEAYSPLHFGNGTRLTVT.

The chain recombines TRBV7-2 with TRBJ2-3, with TRBD2 matching 8 bases. The CDR3 contains 13 residues. The germline gives CDR1 SGHTA, CDR2 FQGNSA. V gave up 5 bases and J gave up 4 bases; unmatched junction bases: 2. This CDR3 is CASSRGGADTQYF. CDR3 bases: TGTGCCAGCAGCCGGGGGGGCGCAGATACGCAGTATTTT.

The chain recombines TRBV5-4 with TRBJ2-1, with D possibly being TRBD1 (6 bases). V lost 1 base, J lost 0 bases, and 11 bases lay in between. Germline CDR1 reads SGHNT; CDR2 reads YYREEE (reference sequence). This CDR3 is 16 amino acids long. CDR3 DNA: TGTGCCAGCAGCTTGAGAGGGGGAGTCTCCTACAATGAGCAGTTCTTC. Protein product: CASSLRGGVSYNEQFF.

The chain carries TRBV2 and TRBJ2-3; tentative D call: TRBD2 (6 bases). Germline V gene lookup returns CDR1 SNHLY and CDR2 FYNNEI. The V gene lost 6 bases and the J gene lost 0 bases, with 13 bases spanning the gap. The CDR3 is made up of 15 amino acids. The CDR3 here is CASSPWSGSTDTQYF. In DNA, the CDR3 is TGTGCCAGCAGCCCTTGGAGCGGGAGCACAGATACGCAGTATTTT.

This clone was seen only once. The rearrangement links TRBV11-2 to TRBJ1-6, with a weak D call TRBD1 (5 bases). The V gene lost 1 base and the J gene lost 14 bases, with 15 bases spanning the gap. The CDR3 spans 14 residues. The germline V gene encodes CDR1 SGHAT and CDR2 FQNNGV. Here the CDR3 DNA reads TGTGCCAGCAGCTTAGTTCAGGGACGGGGGGCCCTCCACTTT. It yields the protein CASSLVQGRGALHF.

This chain uses TRBV6-5 with TRBJ2-5; tentative D call: TRBD1 (6 bases). The last part of the DNA fits TRBJ2-7 better; the J call may be wrong. The CDR3 is 14 residues long. CDR1 is MNHEY, CDR2 SVGAGI, per germline. CDR3 coding DNA: TGTGCCAGCAGCAACGCACAGGGAACCTACGAGCAGTACTTC. It specifies CASSNAQGTYEQYF.

V usage is TRBV13 and J usage is TRBJ2-2; the match to TRBD1 covers 9 bases. The CDR3 loop spans 16 amino acids. The V and J ends lost 3 bases and 2 bases, in that order; junction bases with no gene match: 4. Germline CDR1 and CDR2: PRHDT and FYEKMQ (reference sequence). For the CDR3, the DNA is TGTGCCAGCAGCTTCTGGACAGGGGTCAACACCGGGGAGCTGTTTTTT. Encoded protein: CASSFWTGVNTGELFF.